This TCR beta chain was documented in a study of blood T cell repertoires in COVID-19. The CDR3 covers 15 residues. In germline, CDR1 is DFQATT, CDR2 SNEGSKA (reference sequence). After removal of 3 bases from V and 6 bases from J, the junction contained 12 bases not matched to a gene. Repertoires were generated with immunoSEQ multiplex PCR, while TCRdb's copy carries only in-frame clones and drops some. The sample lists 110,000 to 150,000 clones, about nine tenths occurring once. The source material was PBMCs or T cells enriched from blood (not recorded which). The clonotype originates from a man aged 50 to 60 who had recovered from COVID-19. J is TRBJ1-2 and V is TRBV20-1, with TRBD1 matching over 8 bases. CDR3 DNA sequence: TGCAGTGCTAGTCCCTGGACAGGGCTAAGAAATGGCTACACCTTC. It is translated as CSASPWTGLRNGYTF.